These 26 T cell receptor beta chains came from one sample sequenced in a study of blood T cell repertoires in COVID-19. Produced via immunoSEQ multiplex PCR; TCRdb's table is partial and in-frame only. The sample holds 300,000 to 350,000 clones, roughly 87% seen once. Input material: PBMCs or T cells enriched from blood (not recorded which). The receptors come from a woman between 25 and 40 years old who had recovered from COVID-19.

This clone was seen a single time. The genes are TRBV28 and TRBJ1-4; 11 bases line up with TRBD1. V shed 5 bases, J shed 3 bases, and the junction held 14 bases outside the gene matches. CDR3 length: 19 amino acids. CDR1 MDHEN and CDR2 SYDVKM come from the germline V gene. This CDR3 is CASSQPGQGGWLANEKLFF. In nucleotides, the CDR3 is TGTGCCAGCAGTCAACCGGGACAGGGGGGTTGGTTGGCTAATGAAAAACTGTTTTTT. Full variable domain (missing parts from reference TRBV28 and TRBJ1-4): DVKVTQSSRYLVKRTGEKVFLECVQDMDHENMFWYRQDPGLGLRLIYFSYDVKMKEKGDIPEGYSVSREKKERFSLILESASTNQTSMYLCASSQPGQGGWLANEKLFFGSGTQLSVL.

This sequence joins TRBV18 and TRBJ2-7; no reliable D call. Germline loops: CDR1 KGHSH, CDR2 LQKENI. This CDR3 contains 13 residues. V was clipped by 2 bases and J by 6 bases, with 11 bases between them. The CDR3, as DNA: TGTGCCAGCTCACCATCACACCAAATCGAGCAGTACTTC. Protein product: CASSPSHQIEQYF.

In this sample, this clone turned up once. J is TRBJ2-3 and V is TRBV21-1; the table's D gene call, TRBD2, was not cross checked with the DNA. TRBV21-1 is annotated as a pseudogene. This CDR3 spans 11 amino acids. CDR3 in amino acids: CASSKRDTQYF. DNA for the CDR3: TGTGCCAGCAGCAAGCGCGATACGCAGTATTTT.

The CDR3: CASSVAPGGTYNEQFF. In DNA, the CDR3 is TGTGCCAGCAGCGTAGCTCCGGGGGGGACCTACAATGAGCAGTTCTTC. The V and J genes are TRBV9 and TRBJ2-1, with 8 bases aligning to TRBD2. Germline assignment: CDR1 SGDLS and CDR2 YYNGEE. The CDR3 sequence is 16 residues long. The trim removed 0 bases at V and 2 bases at J, leaving 4 bases unmatched.

This chain joins TRBV15 and TRBJ2-5, with 9 bases matching TRBD1. CDR3 length equals 15 residues. Germline CDR1 and CDR2: LNHNV and YYDKDF (reference sequence). V was clipped by 2 bases and J by 5 bases; unmatched bases: 6. CDR3: CATSRSTGGSETQYF. In DNA, the CDR3 is TGTGCCACCAGCAGATCAACAGGGGGCAGTGAGACCCAGTACTTC.

CDR3 sequence: CASSQGGLAGGLGTDTQYF. The CDR3 DNA follows: TGCGCCAGCAGCCAAGGAGGACTAGCGGGGGGGCTTGGCACAGATACGCAGTATTTT. This rearrangement joins TRBV4-3 to TRBJ2-3, with TRBD2 identical over 15 bases. The CDR3 extends over 19 amino acids. Trimming cost V 1 base and J 1 base; bases outside gene matches: 6. In germline, CDR1 is LGHNA, CDR2 YSLEER.

V and J are TRBV19 and TRBJ1-1; 7 bases are a match to TRBD1. The CDR3 is made up of 18 amino acids. Trimming cost V 3 bases and J 0 bases; bases outside gene matches: 13. Germline CDR1 LNHDA, CDR2 SQIVND (reference sequence). CDR3 nucleotides: TGTGCCAGTAGTATCAGGGGGGACCACAATGCCATGAACACTGAAGCTTTCTTT. Protein: CASSIRGDHNAMNTEAFF.

The chain employs TRBV6-2 or TRBV6-3 and TRBJ1-1; 7 bases align to TRBD1. CDR1 MNHEY and CDR2 SVGEGT come from the germline V gene. CDR3 length: 12 residues. V lost 2 bases, J lost 8 bases, and 2 bases stayed unmatched. The CDR3 coding sequence is TGTGCCAGCAGTTACGAGGGACAGGAAGCTTTCTTT. It yields the protein CASSYEGQEAFF.

This chain connects TRBV7-2 to TRBJ1-6; tentative D call: TRBD1 (5 bases). The germline V and J ends were trimmed by 1 base and 11 bases, with 9 bases remaining between them. The CDR3 runs 13 residues. Looked up from germline, CDR1 is SGHTA and CDR2 is FQGNSA. CDR3: CASSLGPGPPLHF. The CDR3 DNA sequence: TGTGCCAGCAGCTTAGGGCCAGGGCCACCCCTCCACTTT.

The J gene is TRBJ1-2, the V gene TRBV30; possibly TRBD1 for D (5 bases). The CDR3 length is 15 residues. Germline-derived CDR1 and CDR2 are GTSNPN and SVGIG (reference sequence). V lost 3 bases to trimming and J lost 4 bases, with 18 bases between them. The CDR3 sequence is CAWSPPGLGAYGYTF. The CDR3 coding sequence is TGTGCCTGGAGCCCACCGGGACTCGGGGCCTATGGCTACACCTTC. The variable domain in full, completed from reference TRBV30 and TRBJ1-2, reads SQTIHQWPATLVQPVGSPLSLECTVEGTSNPNLYWYRQAAGRGLQLLFYSVGIGQISSEVPQNLSASRPQDRQFILSSKKLLLSDSGFYLCAWSPPGLGAYGYTFGSGTRLTVV.

The CDR3: CASSWLASQETQYF. The CDR3 DNA follows: TGTGCCAGCAGTTGGCTAGCGTCCCAAGAGACCCAGTACTTC. V usage is TRBV11-1 and J usage is TRBJ2-5; D possibly corresponds to TRBD2 (6 bases). The CDR3 consists of 14 residues. CDR1 and CDR2 (germline): SGHAT, FQDESV (reference sequence). V shed 6 bases and J shed 1 base, with 12 bases lying between them.

This rearrangement joins TRBV28 to TRBJ1-1, with TRBD1 identical over 7 bases. J gave up 1 base and V 4 bases, and 3 bases lay outside the gene matches. The CDR3 has 14 amino acids. Germline V gives CDR1 MDHEN, CDR2 SYDVKM. The CDR3 reads CASSSGQRNTEAFF. The CDR3 DNA reads TGTGCCAGCAGTTCGGGACAGAGGAACACTGAAGCTTTCTTT.

The table lists this clone with a few counts. The chain carries TRBV12-3 or TRBV12-4 and TRBJ1-6; unclear D gene. CDR3 size: 12 residues. V gave up 4 bases and J gave up 8 bases, with 6 bases separating them. The CDR3 is CASSSDYSPLHF. Here the CDR3 DNA reads TGTGCCAGCAGTTCCGACTATTCACCCCTCCACTTT.

The chain combines TRBV25-1 with TRBJ2-3; D perhaps matches TRBD1 (5 bases). Trimming shortened V by 4 bases and J by 4 bases, and 15 bases separated the two germline ends. CDR3 length equals 15 residues. Germline V lookup: CDR1 MGHDK, CDR2 SYGVNS. The chain's CDR3 is CASSGSRLGADTQYF. The CDR3 DNA reads as TGTGCCAGCAGTGGATCGCGGCTAGGGGCAGATACGCAGTATTTT.

This sequence joins TRBV2 and TRBJ1-2; no clear D. Per the germline V gene, CDR1 is SNHLY and CDR2 is FYNNEI. Trimming stripped 1 base from V and 1 base from J, with 10 bases between. This CDR3 spans 15 amino acids. The CDR3 DNA is TGTGCCAGCAGTGAAGGGCGGGCGAATAACTATGGCTACACCTTC. Translating gives CASSEGRANNYGYTF.

The chain employs TRBV28 and TRBJ1-1; the D gene is possibly TRBD1 (5 bases). The CDR3 has 14 residues. The V end lost 6 bases, the J end lost 5 bases, and 16 bases lay between the germline ends. Germline lookup yields CDR1 MDHEN and CDR2 SYDVKM. CDR3 sequence reads: CASSSPGERTEAFF. The CDR3 DNA reads as TGTGCCAGCAGCTCTCCGGGGGAACGGACTGAAGCTTTCTTT.

The chain combines TRBV5-1 with TRBJ1-1; perhaps TRBD1 as D (6 bases). CDR1 SGHRS and CDR2 YFSETQ come from the germline V gene. Trimming shortened V by 0 bases and J by 7 bases, and 10 bases separated the two germline ends. The CDR3 has 13 residues. The CDR3 sequence is CASSLEGVGEAFF. The CDR3 bases are TGCGCCAGCAGCTTGGAGGGGGTCGGTGAAGCTTTCTTT. The whole variable domain, remainder taken from reference TRBV5-1 and TRBJ1-1, is KAGVTQTPRYLIKTRGQQVTLSCSPISGHRSVSWYQQTPGQGLQFLFEYFSETQRNKGNFPGRFSGRQFSNSRSEMNVSTLELGDSALYLCASSLEGVGEAFFGQGTRLTVV.

The chain links TRBV14 to TRBJ2-2; the D gene is possibly TRBD1 (6 bases). Germline V lookup: CDR1 SGHDN, CDR2 FVKESK. CDR3 length equals 16 residues. V lost 4 bases and J 2 bases, leaving 14 bases between the germline ends. The CDR3 reads CASSRKPGHNTGELFF. The CDR3 coding sequence is TGTGCCAGCAGCCGAAAACCGGGACACAACACCGGGGAGCTGTTTTTT.

V is TRBV5-1 and J is TRBJ1-4; a possible D gene is TRBD1 (6 bases). Trimming took off 8 bases at V and 0 bases at J, with 17 bases between the two ends. This CDR3 spans 16 amino acids. Germline V gene sequence: CDR1 SGHRS, CDR2 YFSETQ. The CDR3 loop reads CASSLTGPATNEKLFF. CDR3 DNA sequence: TGCGCCAGTAGTTTGACAGGACCTGCAACTAATGAAAAACTGTTTTTT.

V usage is TRBV11-3 and J usage is TRBJ2-1; 7 positions match TRBD2. Germline CDR1 is SGHNT and CDR2 is YENEEA. With 5 bases clipped from V and 5 bases from J, the junction kept 12 bases outside the gene matches. CDR3 length: 16 residues. The DNA of the CDR3 is TGTGCCAGCAGCCAAGGAGCGGGGAAAGAGGACAATGAGCAGTTCTTC. Amino acid sequence: CASSQGAGKEDNEQFF.

The chain uses TRBV4-2 and TRBJ2-5; D is unresolved. The CDR3 is 13 amino acids. Germline V CDR1 and CDR2: LGHNA, YNFKEQ. Deletions cut 1 base from V and 5 bases from J, with 8 bases between. The CDR3, as DNA: TGTGCCAGCAGCCAAGGGAGCTGGGAGACCCAGTACTTC. Its translation: CASSQGSWETQYF.

This clone came up a few times. The V call is TRBV11-2, the J call TRBJ2-1; 7 bases align to TRBD2. The CDR3 runs 17 residues. Trimming removed 3 bases from V and 3 bases from J; junction bases left unmatched: 11. CDR1 SGHAT and CDR2 FQNNGV come from the germline V gene. CDR3 DNA: TGTGCCAGCAGCTTCCAATCTCCGGGGGGATACTACAATGAGCAGTTCTTC. It yields the protein CASSFQSPGGYYNEQFF.

This clone was seen more than once but under ten times. The chain couples TRBV4-1 to TRBJ1-1, with D tentatively TRBD1 (6 bases). The CDR3 length is 14 residues. Trimming removed 0 bases from V and 8 bases from J, with 13 bases in between. Looked up from germline, CDR1 is MGHRA and CDR2 is YSYEKL. In DNA, the CDR3 is TGCGCCAGCAGCCAAGAAACAGGGAATCACGAAGCTTTCTTT. This translates into CASSQETGNHEAFF.

Of note for this clone: Other DNA sequences from this sample encode an identical CDR3 as well. The DNA of the CDR3 is TGCGCCAGCAGTGGTCCCGGACAGAGCTCCTACAATGAGCAGTTCTTC. Translated: CASSGPGQSSYNEQFF. The chain is built from TRBV10-1 and TRBJ2-1; TRBD1 might be the D (6 bases). CDR3 length equals 16 residues. Trimming took off 4 bases at V and 0 bases at J, with 13 bases between the two ends. CDR1 and CDR2 (germline): WNHNN, SYGVQD (reference sequence).

This clone was seen a few times. V gene TRBV19 combines with J gene TRBJ1-5, with TRBD1 identical over 9 bases. The V gene end was trimmed by 5 bases and the J gene end by 4 bases; junction bases not matched to a gene: 6. The germline V gene has CDR1 LNHDA and CDR2 SQIVND (reference sequence). The CDR3 runs 15 residues. This CDR3 reads CASSALGQGNQPQHF. CDR3 coding DNA: TGTGCCAGTAGTGCCTTAGGACAGGGGAATCAGCCCCAGCATTTT.

The chain is built from TRBV15 and TRBJ1-4; D remains ambiguous. Trimming cost V 2 bases and J 4 bases, with 17 bases left between them. This CDR3 region has 17 residues. Germline V lookup: CDR1 LNHNV, CDR2 YYDKDF (reference sequence). The CDR3 bases are TGTGCCACCAGCAGAAATCAAGCAGCGACCCGTAATGAAAAACTGTTTTTT. Translating it yields CATSRNQAATRNEKLFF.